Described below is a single T cell receptor beta chain sequence and its context. The antigen is undetermined. Methotrexate plus calcineurin inhibitor accompanied controls' myeloablative marrow transplants; sampling was 1 year later. Assay: immunoSEQ multiplex PCR; the TCRdb copy retains only in-frame clones and omits some. The data contain about 22,000 clones, 89% of them singletons. This sample was included in a study of T cells after posttransplantation cyclophosphamide. There are 14 residues in the CDR3. The germline V gene encodes CDR1 SGHNT and CDR2 YYREEE (reference sequence). The ends lost 4 bases at V and 7 bases at J; junction bases unmatched: 7. General observations from the study: Blood and skin or GI T cell repertoires showed limited TRB overlap. After PTCy, TRB diversity resembled that of CNI/methotrexate controls. Donor CD8+ memory clones often dominated recipient blood repertoires at later times.

This sample comprised PBMCs, obtained after an allogeneic stem cell transplant with a calcineurin inhibitor and methotrexate. The rearrangement joins TRBV5-4 to TRBJ2-7, with TRBD1 matching 11 bases. The sequence was obtained from a female patient aged 50-59 years who received an allogeneic stem cell transplant from an unrelated donor, was CMV-positive, and had chronic GVHD only. Some T cells may have come from the graft donor. The CDR3 DNA follows: TGTGCCAGCAGCATGGGGACAGGGGGTCGGGAGCAGTACTTC. Translated, it gives CASSMGTGGREQYF.